This is a list of T cell receptor beta chains from one sample in a study of blood T cell repertoires in COVID-19. Some clones are missing from TCRdb's copy, which holds only in-frame ones; the method was immunoSEQ multiplex PCR. The sample contains roughly 99,000 clones, 80% to 85% of which appear only once. The sequenced sample consisted of peripheral blood. The receptors originated from a human donor in a cohort sampled during active COVID-19. CDR3s include the opening cysteine and the closing phenylalanine or tryptophan. Each record gives: V gene, CDR3 length, clone size, J gene, D gene, CDR3 protein, CDR3 DNA. A D gene is named only where the DNA matches it firmly. Rows give clone size only sometimes, using once, few, many, or a class for an expanded clone.

v_call: TRBV28; cdr3_length: 19; clone_size: -; j_call: TRBJ2-3; d_call: -; cdr3_aa: CASSPPGLGASIGTDTQYF; cdr3_nt: TGTGCCAGCAGTCCTCCGGGGTTGGGGGCAAGCATTGGCACAGATACGCAGTATTTT
v_call: TRBV19; cdr3_length: 14; clone_size: -; j_call: TRBJ1-1; d_call: -; cdr3_aa: CASSGTGTRRQESF; cdr3_nt: TGTGCCAGTAGTGGAACCGGGACACGGAGACAAGAATCCTTT
v_call: TRBV3-1/TRBV3-2; cdr3_length: 15; clone_size: -; j_call: TRBJ2-1; d_call: TRBD2; cdr3_aa: CASSQTSGVGNEQFF; cdr3_nt: TGTGCCAGCAGCCAGACTAGCGGAGTGGGGAATGAGCAGTTCTTC
v_call: TRBV7-2; cdr3_length: 13; clone_size: -; j_call: TRBJ2-6; d_call: -; cdr3_aa: CASSPQGANVLTF; cdr3_nt: TGTGCCAGCAGCCCCCAGGGGGCCAACGTCCTGACTTTC
v_call: TRBV18; cdr3_length: 13; clone_size: once; j_call: TRBJ2-7; d_call: TRBD1; cdr3_aa: CASYGQGEFEQYF; cdr3_nt: TGTGCCAGCTACGGACAGGGAGAATTCGAGCAGTACTTC
v_call: TRBV6-5; cdr3_length: 14; clone_size: few; j_call: TRBJ1-2; d_call: -; cdr3_aa: CASSRGPSNYGYTF; cdr3_nt: TGTGCCAGCAGTCGAGGCCCTTCTAACTATGGCTACACCTTC
v_call: TRBV29-1; cdr3_length: 12; clone_size: -; j_call: TRBJ2-7; d_call: TRBD1; cdr3_aa: CSVKQGPYEQYF; cdr3_nt: TGCAGCGTTAAACAGGGGCCCTACGAGCAGTACTTC
v_call: TRBV6-6; cdr3_length: 14; clone_size: -; j_call: TRBJ2-7; d_call: TRBD1; cdr3_aa: CASSPRTGGYEQYF; cdr3_nt: TGTGCCAGCAGCCCACGGACAGGGGGCTACGAGCAGTACTTC
v_call: TRBV24-1; cdr3_length: 15; clone_size: -; j_call: TRBJ2-2; d_call: TRBD2; cdr3_aa: CATSGLAGGSGELFF; cdr3_nt: TGTGCCACCAGTGGTCTAGCGGGAGGATCCGGGGAGCTGTTTTTT
v_call: TRBV4-3; cdr3_length: 15; clone_size: -; j_call: TRBJ1-4; d_call: -; cdr3_aa: CASSQDSAGGEKLFF; cdr3_nt: TGCGCCAGCAGCCAAGATAGCGCGGGGGGCGAAAAACTGTTTTTT
v_call: TRBV9; cdr3_length: 12; clone_size: -; j_call: TRBJ2-7; d_call: -; cdr3_aa: CASSATGVQQYF; cdr3_nt: TGTGCCAGCAGCGCAACAGGCGTACAGCAGTACTTC
v_call: TRBV14; cdr3_length: 18; clone_size: -; j_call: TRBJ1-2; d_call: -; cdr3_aa: CASSQDLPGASTNYGYTF; cdr3_nt: TGTGCCAGCAGCCAAGACCTCCCAGGGGCTTCGACTAACTATGGCTACACCTTC
v_call: TRBV12-3/TRBV12-4; cdr3_length: 11; clone_size: -; j_call: TRBJ2-3; d_call: -; cdr3_aa: CASRGGEAQYF; cdr3_nt: TGTGCCAGCAGGGGGGGTGAGGCTCAGTATTTT
v_call: TRBV18; cdr3_length: 14; clone_size: -; j_call: TRBJ2-7; d_call: -; cdr3_aa: CASSEPTRFYEQYF; cdr3_nt: TGTGCCAGCTCAGAGCCGACACGCTTCTACGAGCAGTACTTC
v_call: TRBV18; cdr3_length: 16; clone_size: -; j_call: TRBJ2-1; d_call: -; cdr3_aa: CASSPQGSGVYNEQFF; cdr3_nt: TGTGCCAGCTCACCACAGGGCAGCGGAGTCTACAATGAGCAGTTCTTC
v_call: TRBV5-1; cdr3_length: 18; clone_size: -; j_call: TRBJ2-7; d_call: TRBD2; cdr3_aa: CASNPLGTSGRGIYEQYF; cdr3_nt: TGCGCCAGCAACCCCTTGGGGACTAGCGGGAGAGGAATATACGAGCAGTACTTC
v_call: TRBV21-1; cdr3_length: 15; clone_size: -; j_call: TRBJ2-2; d_call: -; cdr3_aa: CASSRTSRNTGELFF; cdr3_nt: TGTGCCAGCAGCCGAACTTCAAGGAACACCGGGGAGCTGTTTTTT
v_call: TRBV7-2; cdr3_length: 14; clone_size: -; j_call: TRBJ1-5; d_call: -; cdr3_aa: CASANGVGGQPQHF; cdr3_nt: TGTGCCAGCGCGAACGGGGTGGGGGGGCAGCCCCAGCATTTT
v_call: TRBV7-9; cdr3_length: 17; clone_size: -; j_call: TRBJ2-1; d_call: -; cdr3_aa: CASSLGGGKSSYNEQFF; cdr3_nt: TGTGCCAGCAGCTTAGGGGGCGGGAAGAGCTCCTACAATGAGCAGTTCTTC
v_call: TRBV28; cdr3_length: 14; clone_size: -; j_call: TRBJ1-3; d_call: -; cdr3_aa: CASSSGVFGNTIYF; cdr3_nt: TGTGCCAGCAGTTCAGGGGTTTTTGGAAACACCATATATTTT
v_call: TRBV18; cdr3_length: 16; clone_size: -; j_call: TRBJ2-2; d_call: -; cdr3_aa: CASSPRQSANTGELFF; cdr3_nt: TGTGCCAGCTCACCTAGACAGAGCGCGAACACCGGGGAGCTGTTTTTT
v_call: TRBV2; cdr3_length: 15; clone_size: -; j_call: TRBJ1-4; d_call: TRBD1; cdr3_aa: CASSGQGVLREKLFF; cdr3_nt: TGTGCCAGCAGTGGACAGGGGGTCCTTAGGGAAAAACTGTTTTTT
v_call: TRBV3-1/TRBV3-2; cdr3_length: 15; clone_size: -; j_call: TRBJ2-1; d_call: TRBD1; cdr3_aa: CASSRRTGGYNEQFF; cdr3_nt: TGTGCCAGCAGCCGACGGACAGGGGGCTACAATGAGCAGTTCTTC
v_call: TRBV7-2; cdr3_length: 14; clone_size: -; j_call: TRBJ2-7; d_call: -; cdr3_aa: CASSLGRGLSEQYF; cdr3_nt: TGTGCCAGCAGCTTGGGCAGGGGTTTGTCCGAGCAGTACTTC
v_call: TRBV28; cdr3_length: 15; clone_size: once; j_call: TRBJ1-4; d_call: TRBD1; cdr3_aa: CASSPSRTGGEKLFF; cdr3_nt: TGTGCCAGCAGTCCGTCCAGGACAGGGGGGGAAAAACTGTTTTTT
v_call: TRBV10-3; cdr3_length: 13; clone_size: -; j_call: TRBJ1-2; d_call: -; cdr3_aa: CAISDRGRYGYTF; cdr3_nt: TGTGCCATCAGTGACAGGGGAAGGTATGGCTACACCTTC
v_call: TRBV7-9; cdr3_length: 16; clone_size: -; j_call: TRBJ1-3; d_call: -; cdr3_aa: CASSQPKVGGGNTIYF; cdr3_nt: TGTGCCAGCAGTCAACCGAAAGTAGGGGGTGGAAACACCATATATTTT
v_call: TRBV4-1; cdr3_length: 17; clone_size: -; j_call: TRBJ2-4; d_call: TRBD2; cdr3_aa: CASSQFLAGLAKNIQYF; cdr3_nt: TGCGCCAGCAGCCAATTCCTAGCGGGGTTAGCCAAAAACATTCAGTACTTC